This T cell receptor beta chain was sequenced in a study of identical twins. This CDR3 is 14 amino acids long. V was clipped by 6 bases and J by 9 bases, with 15 bases between them. MiXCR, run by TCRdb on the 5' RACE reads, gives a single entry per CDR3 protein. The sample has some 320,000 distinct CDR3 sequences, roughly an eighth seen once. This clonotype was seen a handful of times. The sample also formed part of further work on yellow fever vaccine responses in identical twins.

The chain couples TRBV12-3 or TRBV12-4 to TRBJ1-6, with a weak D call TRBD1 (5 bases). Material: CD8+ T cells sorted from blood. This clonotype originated in a woman younger than 30 in good health. CDR3 nucleotide sequence: TGTGCCAGCAGGGGGCGTCAAGGTGGTTCACCCCTCCACTTT. Translation gives CASRGRQGGSPLHF.